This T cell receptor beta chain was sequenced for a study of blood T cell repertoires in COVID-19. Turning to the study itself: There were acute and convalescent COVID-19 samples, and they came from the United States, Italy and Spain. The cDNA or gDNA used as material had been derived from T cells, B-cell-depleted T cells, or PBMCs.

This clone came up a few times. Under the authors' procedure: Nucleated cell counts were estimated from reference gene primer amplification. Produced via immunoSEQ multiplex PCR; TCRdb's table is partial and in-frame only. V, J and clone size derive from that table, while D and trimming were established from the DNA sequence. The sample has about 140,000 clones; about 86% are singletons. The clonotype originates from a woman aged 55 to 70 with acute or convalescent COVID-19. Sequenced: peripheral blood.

The CDR3 region has the DNA TGTGCCAGCAGCCACCCTCGGTTGGGAGGAAAACTGTTTTTT. Its protein product is CASSHPRLGGKLFF. The chain couples TRBV5-4 to TRBJ1-4, with D hard to call. Germline CDR1 reads SGHNT; CDR2 reads YYREEE (reference sequence). V lost 4 bases and J lost 10, with 17 bases in between. CDR3 length equals 14 residues.